This entry is about one T cell receptor (beta chain). What it binds is unknown. The sample is drawn from a study of T-cell reconstitution after alpha-beta-depleted transplantation in children. Overall study results and limits: Reportedly, alpha-beta T cells present about two months post-transplant originated from several hundred expanded clones of graft origin. T-cell counts and diversity were attributed mostly to newly produced T cells one year after transplant. Day-60 TCRbeta diversity that was high in some patients was derived from surviving recipient T cells and thymic progenitors.

Germline values: CDR1 KGHDR, CDR2 SFDVKD. There are 16 residues in the CDR3. With V trimmed by 7 bases and J by 6 bases, 12 bases remained unmatched. During its preparation, the TCRbeta library received unique molecular identifiers. Using its own MiXCR run on the PCR reads, TCRdb lists one record per CDR3 protein. The top ten clones hold 5% of a sample with 780,000 or so distinct CDR3 sequences, roughly 15% of them seen once. This TCR derives from a male patient aged 5 to 17 who had a stem cell transplant for acute lymphoblastic leukemia, so the T cells may come from the graft donor. This chain uses TRBV24-1 with TRBJ2-1; 9 positions agree with TRBD1. The source material was PBMCs, mostly from graft donor cells, sampled 360 days after TCRalphabeta/CD19-depleted stem cell transplant. The CDR3: CATSVGGTGSANEQFF. The CDR3 bases are TGTGCCACCAGCGTTGGGGGGACAGGGTCAGCCAATGAGCAGTTCTTC.